A single sample gave rise to the 16 T cell receptor beta chains below, sequenced in a study of cytomegalovirus exposure and HLA in healthy donors. The study ran its PCR with 60 Vbeta and 13 Jbeta primers. Here immunoSEQ multiplex PCR was the method, and the copy in TCRdb shows in-frame clones only, minus some. The sample shows some 180,000 clones, around 82% of them seen only once. Sequenced: PBMCs. Source of these receptors: a woman aged 30 to 39 in good health and CMV-seropositive.

This clone was seen only a few times. The chain links TRBV7-9 to TRBJ1-1; TRBD1 agrees at 8 bases. From germline, CDR1 is SEHNR and CDR2 FQNEAQ (reference sequence). The junction had 11 bases not matched to a gene; V was cut back by 4 bases and J by 7 bases. The CDR3 runs 15 residues. The CDR3 loop reads CASSSRDRGGDEAFF. The CDR3 DNA is TGTGCCAGCAGCTCGCGAGACAGGGGCGGGGATGAAGCTTTCTTT.

This chain links TRBV7-7 with TRBJ2-5; 9 nucleotides match TRBD2. From germline, CDR1 is SSHAT and CDR2 FNYEAQ (reference sequence). J lost 5 bases, V lost 5 bases, and 9 bases had no gene match. CDR3 length: 15 amino acids. The chain's CDR3 is CASSHRRGGQETQYF. The CDR3, as DNA: TGTGCCAGCAGCCATAGGCGGGGGGGCCAGGAGACCCAGTACTTC.

This chain links TRBV5-6 with TRBJ1-5; no clear D gene. This CDR3 is built from 13 residues. CDR1 and CDR2 from the germline V gene are SGHDT and YYEEEE. Trimming cost V 5 bases and J 9 bases, with 15 bases left between them. CDR3 nucleotides: TGTGCCAGCAGTTTTTCGGGGTTTCCGCCCCAGCATTTT. Its protein product is CASSFSGFPPQHF.

This chain links TRBV5-8 with TRBJ1-5, with D unresolved. CDR3 size: 12 residues. V lost 1 base to trimming and J lost 6 bases, with 5 bases between them. The V gene's germline CDR1 is SGHTS and CDR2 YDEGEE. The CDR3 reads CASSLWSQPQHF. The CDR3 DNA follows: TGTGCCAGCAGCTTGTGGAGTCAGCCCCAGCATTTT.

The chain recombines TRBV30 with TRBJ1-5, with D maybe TRBD1 (6 bases). CDR1 and CDR2 (germline): GTSNPN, SVGIG (reference sequence). The CDR3 totals 14 residues. Trimming removed 2 bases from V and 3 bases from J, with 11 bases in between. The CDR3 DNA is TGTGCCTGGAGTACAGGACAGATCAATCAGCCCCAGCATTTT. This translates into CAWSTGQINQPQHF.

The chain has TRBV7-8 and TRBJ2-5; the match to TRBD2 covers 9 bases. The CDR3 sequence is 16 residues long. Trimming took 5 bases from V and 1 from J; bases not matched to a gene: 8. From germline, CDR1 is SGHVS and CDR2 FQNEAQ. The CDR3 loop reads CASSIGTSSVQETQYF. The CDR3 DNA is TGTGCCAGCAGCATAGGGACTAGCAGCGTCCAAGAGACCCAGTACTTC.

V usage is TRBV5-1 and J usage is TRBJ1-1, with TRBD1 identical over 9 bases. CDR1 and CDR2 from the germline V gene are SGHRS and YFSETQ. V lost 4 bases, J lost 7 bases, and 8 bases stayed unmatched. This CDR3 is 14 amino acids long. CDR3: CASSLPDRGNEAFF. The CDR3 DNA follows: TGCGCCAGCAGCCTACCGGACAGGGGTAATGAAGCTTTCTTT.

The gene calls are TRBV14 and TRBJ1-2, with 7 nucleotides matching TRBD1. Unmatched junction bases numbered 15, after V lost 3 bases and J lost 2 bases. The CDR3 length is 18 residues. Germline V gene data show CDR1 as SGHDN and CDR2 as FVKESK. The CDR3 DNA reads TGTGCCAGCAGCCACAGAGGCTTTGGACAGGACGAAAACTATGGCTACACCTTC. Translated, it gives CASSHRGFGQDENYGYTF.

The chain employs TRBV11-1 and TRBJ1-1; perhaps TRBD1 as D (6 bases). Germline-derived CDR1 and CDR2 are SGHAT and FQDESV (reference sequence). V was clipped by 6 bases and J by 0 bases, with 17 bases between them. The CDR3 totals 16 residues. The CDR3 DNA sequence: TGTGCCAGCAGTTTGGGCGGGGGCGAACTGAACACTGAAGCTTTCTTT. It yields the protein CASSLGGGELNTEAFF.

Remarks on this clone: This may be a read error: a much more frequent sequence differs by one nucleotide. V is TRBV4-2 and J is TRBJ1-4; possible D gene TRBD1, 5 bases. Trimming left V 4 bases short and J 0 bases short, with 6 bases between. This CDR3 region has 14 residues. Germline V gene lookup returns CDR1 LGHNA and CDR2 YNFKEQ. The CDR3 protein is CASSPTATNEKLFF. The DNA for the CDR3 is TGTGCCAGCAGCCCGACAGCAACTAATGAAAAACTGTTTTTT.

V gene TRBV4-2 combines with J gene TRBJ2-2, with TRBD2 matching 9 bases. Looked up from germline, CDR1 is LGHNA and CDR2 is YNFKEQ. V lost 0 bases and J lost 6; bases outside the gene matches: 5. This CDR3 has 16 amino acids. As DNA, the CDR3 is TGTGCCAGCAGCCAAGATCCCCTAGCGGGGCCCGGGGAGCTGTTTTTT. Its translation is CASSQDPLAGPGELFF.

The chain combines TRBV27 with TRBJ2-1; 10 nucleotides line up with TRBD2. CDR1 MNHEY and CDR2 SMNVEV come from the germline V gene (reference sequence). With 5 bases clipped from V and 4 bases from J, the junction kept 8 bases outside the gene matches. The CDR3 spans 16 residues. CDR3: CASSPLAGGRYNEQFF. CDR3 nucleotide sequence: TGTGCCAGCAGTCCCTTAGCGGGGGGCCGATACAATGAGCAGTTCTTC.

The chain is built from TRBV11-2 and TRBJ1-5; no clear D gene. Deletions cut 1 base from V and 7 bases from J, with 14 bases between. Germline CDR1 reads SGHAT; CDR2 reads FQNNGV. This CDR3 has 15 amino acids. The CDR3 reads CASSLGGEGRQPQHF. CDR3 bases: TGTGCCAGCAGCTTAGGTGGGGAAGGGAGGCAGCCCCAGCATTTT.

The gene calls are TRBV11-2 and TRBJ2-5, with 7 bases matching TRBD1. CDR1 and CDR2 from the germline V gene are SGHAT and FQNNGV. The ends lost 4 bases at V and 5 bases at J; junction bases unmatched: 13. The CDR3 runs 16 residues. The CDR3 loop reads CASSSLRGPSRETQYF. The CDR3 coding sequence is TGTGCCAGCAGCTCCCTTAGGGGGCCTAGCCGGGAGACCCAGTACTTC.

The chain employs TRBV6-6 and TRBJ2-3; D not certain. CDR3 length: 10 amino acids. Trimming took off 10 bases at V and 3 bases at J, with 5 bases between the two ends. CDR1 is MNHNY, CDR2 SVGAGI, per germline (reference sequence). The CDR3 DNA sequence: TGTGCCACCCGTACAGATACGCAGTATTTT. Its translation is CATRTDTQYF.

The chain links TRBV5-6 to TRBJ2-1; D gene ambiguous. This CDR3 has 14 residues. Germline V gene data show CDR1 as SGHDT and CDR2 as YYEEEE. Deletions cut 0 bases from V and 2 bases from J, with 6 bases between. As DNA, the CDR3 is TGTGCCAGCAGCTTGGACAGAACCTACAATGAGCAGTTCTTC. This sequence encodes CASSLDRTYNEQFF.